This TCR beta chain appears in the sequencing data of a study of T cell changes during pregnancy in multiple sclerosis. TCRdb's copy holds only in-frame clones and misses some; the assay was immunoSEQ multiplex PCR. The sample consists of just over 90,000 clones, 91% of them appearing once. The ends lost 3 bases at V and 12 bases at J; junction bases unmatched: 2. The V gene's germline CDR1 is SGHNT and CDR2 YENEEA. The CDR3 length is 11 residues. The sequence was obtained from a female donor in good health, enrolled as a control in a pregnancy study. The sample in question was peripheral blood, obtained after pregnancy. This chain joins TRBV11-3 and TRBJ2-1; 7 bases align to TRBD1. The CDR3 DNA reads TGTGCCAGCAGCTTTGGGACAGTGCAGTTCTTC. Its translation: CASSFGTVQFF.